The 3 T cell receptor beta chains presented below share a single source sample, sequenced in a study of T cell repertoires in cytomegalovirus infection. These receptors are not linked to any known antigen. TCRdb redid the calling of the reads with MiXCR, one entry per CDR3 protein. There are roughly 340,000 distinct CDR3 sequences in the sample; about 29% occur only once, and around 18% lies in the top ten. Sequenced here: cultured PBMCs, sampled from culture after CMV antigen stimulation. All receptors derive from a human donor in good health (CMV status not recorded). Some clones in this sample may be carry-over from other donors' samples.

The chain employs TRBV12-3 or TRBV12-4 and TRBJ2-3, with TRBD1 as a possible D gene (8 bases). This CDR3 region has 14 residues. V was pared by 5 bases and J by 4 bases, with 13 bases between. The CDR3 nucleotides read TGTGCCAGCAGTAGACAGGGGAGGGCAGATACGCAGTATTTT. Translation: CASSRQGRADTQYF.

This chain uses TRBV6-1 with TRBJ2-7, with 9 bases fitting TRBD1. Germline-derived CDR1 and CDR2 are MNHNS and SASEGT. The CDR3 has 14 amino acids. Unmatched junction bases numbered 6, after V lost 5 bases and J lost 4 bases. CDR3: CASSRNRGRYEQYF. The CDR3 DNA follows: TGTGCCAGCAGTAGAAACAGGGGGCGTTACGAGCAGTACTTC.

The J gene is TRBJ2-3, the V gene TRBV7-9; D may be TRBD2 (6 bases). Trimming cost V 5 bases and J 0 bases, with 12 bases left between them. The CDR3 is made up of 15 amino acids. Germline V gene lookup returns CDR1 SEHNR and CDR2 FQNEAQ (reference sequence). The CDR3 loop reads CASSRAGSSTDTQYF. The CDR3 bases are TGTGCCAGCAGCAGGGCGGGGTCTAGCACAGATACGCAGTATTTT.